This is a list of T cell receptor beta chains from one sample in a study of blood T cell repertoires in COVID-19. Generated by immunoSEQ multiplex PCR, the TCRdb table keeps only in-frame clones and is missing some. This sample has hundreds of thousands of clones, with 86% found just once. Sequenced sample: peripheral blood. These receptors came from a woman aged 25 to 39 who had recovered from COVID-19. The CDR3 runs from the conserved cysteine through the conserved F or W. A D gene is named only where the DNA matches it firmly. Rows give clone size only sometimes, using once, few, many, or a class for an expanded clone.

D gene	V gene	J gene	clone size	CDR3 protein	CDR3 DNA
-	TRBV18	TRBJ2-4	-	CASSPEKLAKNIQYF	TGTGCCAGCTCACCAGAGAAACTAGCCAAAAACATTCAGTACTTC
-	TRBV4-1	TRBJ1-2	once	CASSQDIGILNYGYTF	TGCGCCAGCAGCCAAGATATCGGGATTTTAAACTATGGCTACACCTTC
-	TRBV5-1	TRBJ1-1	-	CASSLYSLNTEAFF	TGCGCCAGCAGCTTGTACAGTTTGAACACTGAAGCTTTCTTT
TRBD1	TRBV12-3/TRBV12-4	TRBJ1-2	-	CASSPGQGFGYTF	TGTGCCAGCAGCCCGGGACAGGGATTCGGCTACACCTTC
-	TRBV19	TRBJ2-5	-	CASATRQGETQYF	TGTGCCAGCGCGACCCGCCAGGGAGAGACCCAGTACTTC
TRBD1	TRBV28	TRBJ2-5	-	CASSETGGGETQYF	TGTGCCAGCAGTGAGACAGGGGGCGGAGAGACCCAGTACTTC
TRBD2	TRBV9	TRBJ2-7	few	CASSETSALPYEQYF	TGTGCCAGCAGCGAGACTAGCGCCCTCCCCTACGAGCAGTACTTC
-	TRBV4-1	TRBJ1-1	-	CASSQGSTLVFF	TGCGCCAGCAGCCAAGGATCTACCTTGGTTTTCTTT
TRBD1	TRBV4-3	TRBJ2-7	few	CASSQDPGTGGDEQYF	TGCGCCAGCAGCCAAGATCCCGGGACAGGGGGCGACGAGCAGTACTTC
-	TRBV29-1	TRBJ1-5	-	CSVPSAPNQPQHF	TGCAGCGTCCCAAGCGCCCCAAATCAGCCCCAGCATTTT
-	TRBV11-2	TRBJ1-2	-	CASSTYRARNGYTF	TGTGCCAGCAGCACCTACAGGGCTCGAAATGGCTACACCTTC
-	TRBV11-1	TRBJ1-6	-	CASSLAATSHF	TGTGCCAGCAGCTTAGCTGCGACAAGCCACTTT
TRBD2	TRBV4-3	TRBJ2-1	-	CASSQDRSGSNHEQFF	TGCGCCAGCAGCCAAGATCGGAGCGGGAGTAACCATGAGCAGTTCTTC
-	TRBV14	TRBJ2-4	-	CASSQVHQGGSIQYF	TGTGCCAGCAGCCAAGTGCACCAGGGTGGTAGCATTCAGTACTTC
-	TRBV19	TRBJ2-2	-	CASSTVLAGELFF	TGTGCCAGTAGTACAGTCCTCGCCGGGGAGCTGTTTTTT
-	TRBV24-1	TRBJ2-1	-	CATSDGGGLEQFF	TGTGCCACCAGTGATGGGGGGGGGCTTGAGCAGTTCTTC
TRBD2	TRBV14	TRBJ2-1	-	CASSPGAGGPQFF	TGTGCCAGCAGTCCCGGCGCGGGGGGGCCGCAGTTCTTC
-	TRBV7-9	TRBJ1-1	-	CASSSRGTEAFF	TGTGCCAGCAGCTCCCGGGGCACTGAAGCTTTCTTT
-	TRBV19	TRBJ1-6	-	CASKVNQNSYNSPLHF	TGTGCCAGTAAAGTAAACCAGAACTCCTATAATTCACCCCTCCACTTT
-	TRBV18	TRBJ1-1	-	CASSPGSGHTEAFF	TGTGCCAGCTCACCTGGGAGTGGGCACACTGAAGCTTTCTTT
TRBD2	TRBV4-3	TRBJ2-1	-	CASSQFSLAGYNEQFF	TGCGCCAGCAGCCAATTCTCACTAGCGGGCTACAATGAGCAGTTCTTC
-	TRBV27	TRBJ2-5	-	CASSPNDRETQYF	TGTGCCAGCAGCCCGAACGACAGGGAGACCCAGTACTTC
-	TRBV27	TRBJ2-2	-	CASSLLQGHWNTGELFF	TGTGCCAGCAGCCTATTACAGGGTCATTGGAACACCGGGGAGCTGTTTTTT
-	TRBV4-1	TRBJ2-7	-	CASSHWPVRLEGPKGYEQYF	TGCGCCAGCAGCCATTGGCCGGTCAGATTGGAGGGTCCTAAGGGGTACGAGCAGTACTTC
TRBD2	TRBV5-1	TRBJ2-1	-	CASSPSGGQTYNEQFF	TGCGCCAGCAGTCCTAGCGGGGGGCAAACCTACAATGAGCAGTTCTTC
TRBD2	TRBV9	TRBJ2-5	once	CASSGREFETQYF	TGTGCCAGCAGCGGGCGGGAGTTTGAGACCCAGTACTTC
TRBD2	TRBV3-1/TRBV3-2	TRBJ2-1	-	CASSQDYRLAAYNEQFF	TGTGCCAGCAGCCAAGATTATCGACTAGCGGCCTACAATGAGCAGTTCTTC
-	TRBV10-2	TRBJ2-1	-	CASSESSLREQFF	TGCGCCAGCAGTGAGTCGAGCTTGAGGGAGCAGTTCTTC
-	TRBV28	TRBJ1-1	-	CASAPGGGVNTEAFF	TGTGCCAGCGCCCCCGGGGGGGGTGTGAACACTGAAGCTTTCTTT
-	TRBV15	TRBJ1-5	-	CATSRNRDDQPQHF	TGTGCCACCAGCCGTAACAGGGATGATCAGCCCCAGCATTTT
-	TRBV7-9	TRBJ2-7	-	CASSFSQTYEQYF	TGTGCCAGCAGCTTTTCACAGACCTACGAGCAGTACTTC